The clone carrying this T cell receptor (beta chain) was found many times. CDR3 length: 15 amino acids. Germline V lookup: CDR1 SQVTM, CDR2 ANQGSEA. V lost 0 bases and J lost 4, with 13 bases in between. These data come from a study of blood T cell repertoires in COVID-19. Study-wide context: Researchers got acute and convalescent COVID-19 samples from the United States, Italy and Spain. Sources were T cells, B-cell-depleted T cells, or PBMCs; the material itself was cDNA or gDNA.

Authors' methods: The authors estimated nucleated cell counts from reference gene primer amplification. Only in-frame clones appear in the TCRdb table, and some are missing; sequencing was by immunoSEQ multiplex PCR. Clone size and the V and J calls come from that table; the DNA yielded D and trimming. Found here are some 120,000 clones, over 65% of them singletons; the top ten hold 3.9%. The J gene is TRBJ1-3, the V gene TRBV29-1; the D gene is possibly TRBD1 (5 bases). This clonotype was sampled from a man aged 55 to 70 with acute or convalescent COVID-19. The specimen sequenced was peripheral blood. Here the CDR3 DNA reads TGCAGCGTTGAAGATCGGGGGGTAGGAGGAAACACCATATATTTT. This encodes CSVEDRGVGGNTIYF.